Presented here are 28 T cell receptor beta chains from one specimen sequenced in a study of T cell responses to AZD1222 COVID-19 vaccine. Libraries were prepared by immunoSEQ multiplex PCR; TCRdb keeps only in-frame clonotypes and omits some of them. Seen here are around 120,000 clones, about 90% observed once, and the top ten hold about 7.7%. The sequences come from peripheral blood, collected 28 days after the second AZD1222 dose. The receptors stem from an adult who received the AZD1222 COVID-19 vaccine.

The J gene is TRBJ2-1, the V gene TRBV7-9, with D perhaps TRBD1 (5 bases). There are 14 residues in the CDR3. Trimming removed 5 bases at V and 9 bases at J, with 17 bases between. Looked up from germline, CDR1 is SEHNR and CDR2 is FQNEAQ (reference sequence). The chain's CDR3 is CASSPRIMQGEQFF. The CDR3 DNA reads as TGTGCCAGCAGCCCGAGGATAATGCAGGGTGAGCAGTTCTTC.

The chain recombines TRBV11-3 with TRBJ1-1, with a weak D call TRBD1 (5 bases). This CDR3 region has 14 residues. With 1 base removed from V and 0 bases from J, the gap between germline ends came to 6 bases. The germline CDR1 and CDR2 sequences are SGHNT and YENEEA. This CDR3 is CASSLGQLNTEAFF. The CDR3 DNA reads as TGTGCCAGCAGCTTAGGACAGCTGAACACTGAAGCTTTCTTT.

The genes are TRBV6-6 and TRBJ1-2; the D gene is possibly TRBD1 (5 bases). The germline gives CDR1 MNHNY, CDR2 SVGAGI (reference sequence). With 4 bases removed from V and 5 bases from J, the gap between germline ends came to 20 bases. This CDR3 contains 16 residues. CDR3 in amino acids: CASSSSGPDRNYGYTF. Written as DNA, the CDR3 is TGTGCCAGCAGTTCTTCAGGGCCGGACCGTAATTATGGCTACACCTTC.

V is TRBV29-1 and J is TRBJ1-1; D gene ambiguous. The CDR3 is made up of 13 amino acids. V lost 4 bases, J lost 3 bases, and 12 bases lay in between. CDR1 is SQVTM and CDR2 is ANQGSEA in the germline V gene. CDR3 loop: CSVVTFAYTEAFF. In DNA form, the CDR3 reads TGCAGCGTTGTAACGTTTGCGTACACTGAAGCTTTCTTT.

This clone was detected a few times. The chain combines TRBV6-4 with TRBJ2-1; D is unclear. The germline V gene encodes CDR1 MRHNA and CDR2 SNTAGT. V shed 3 bases and J shed 0 bases, with 9 bases lying between them. The CDR3 is 15 amino acids. CDR3 residues: CASSEIGDSYNEQFF. The DNA for the CDR3 is TGTGCCAGCAGTGAGATTGGGGACTCCTACAATGAGCAGTTCTTC.

The chain combines TRBV11-2 with TRBJ2-7, with a tentative D call TRBD2 (6 bases). The CDR3 length is 14 residues. V was trimmed by 3 bases and J by 4 bases, leaving 13 bases between them. Looked up from germline, CDR1 is SGHAT and CDR2 is FQNNGV. The CDR3 sequence is CASSFRSGDYEQYF. CDR3 bases: TGTGCCAGCAGCTTTAGGTCGGGGGATTACGAGCAGTACTTC. Full variable domain (rest looked up from reference TRBV11-2 and TRBJ2-7): EAGVAQSPRYKIIEKRQSVAFWCNPISGHATLYWYQQILGQGPKLLIQFQNNGVVDDSQLPKDRFSAERLKGVDSTLKIQPAKLEDSAVYLCASSFRSGDYEQYFGPGTRLTVT.

The chain carries TRBV6-2 or TRBV6-3 and TRBJ1-5; D is perhaps TRBD1 (5 bases). Trimming shortened V by 3 bases and J by 2 bases, and 8 bases separated the two germline ends. CDR3 length: 14 residues. Germline loops: CDR1 MNHEY, CDR2 SVGEGT. DNA for the CDR3: TGTGCCAGCAGTTATGTGGGGGGCAATCAGCCCCAGCATTTT. This encodes CASSYVGGNQPQHF.

This clone has just one count. The chain recombines TRBV28 with TRBJ2-1; 15 nucleotides line up with TRBD2. J was trimmed by 8 bases and V by 1 base; bases with no gene match: 9. This CDR3 is 18 amino acids long. CDR1 is MDHEN, CDR2 SYDVKM, per germline. CDR3 loop: CASSLSGLAGGGIYEQFF. The CDR3 DNA is TGTGCCAGCAGTTTATCCGGACTAGCGGGAGGGGGCATATATGAGCAGTTCTTC.

This chain connects TRBV5-4 to TRBJ2-6; D is unclear. V was pared by 1 base and J by 1 base, with 6 bases between. Germline CDR1 and CDR2: SGHNT and YYREEE (reference sequence). The CDR3 is made up of 15 amino acids. The CDR3 DNA reads TGTGCCAGCAGCTTGAGAAGGTCTGGGGCCAACGTCCTGACTTTC. It codes for CASSLRRSGANVLTF.

The gene calls are TRBV2 and TRBJ2-2, with 7 bases lining up with TRBD1. V lost 7 bases, J lost 7 bases, and 6 bases stayed unmatched. The CDR3 covers 13 residues. Looked up from germline, CDR1 is SNHLY and CDR2 is FYNNEI. As DNA, the CDR3 is TGTGCCAGCACCACCAGGGGGAACGGGGAGCTGTTTTTT. Protein: CASTTRGNGELFF.

V is TRBV19 and J is TRBJ2-7; D gene uncertain. Trimming left V 3 bases short and J 6 bases short, with 9 bases between. CDR3 length: 12 residues. Germline lookup yields CDR1 LNHDA and CDR2 SQIVND (reference sequence). Here the CDR3 DNA reads TGTGCCAGTAGTATCCCCCCCCGCGAGCAGTACTTC. Its translation: CASSIPPREQYF. The entire variable domain, with the rest obtained from reference TRBV19 and TRBJ2-7, is as follows: DGGITQSPKYLFRKEGQNVTLSCEQNLNHDAMYWYRQDPGQGLRLIYYSQIVNDFQKGDIAEGYSVSREKKESFPLTVTSAQKNPTAFYLCASSIPPREQYFGPGTRLTVT.

The DNA for the CDR3 is TGTGCCAGCAGTTTATTTGGCGGGAGGGGCTACAATGAGCAGTTCTTC. This sequence encodes CASSLFGGRGYNEQFF. The chain carries TRBV27 and TRBJ2-1; the match to TRBD2 covers 9 bases. Germline V gives CDR1 MNHEY, CDR2 SMNVEV (reference sequence). Trimming cost V 1 base and J 3 bases; bases outside gene matches: 4. This CDR3 is built from 16 residues.

This chain uses TRBV6-5 with TRBJ1-2; D is unresolved. V lost 8 bases, J lost 8 bases, and 12 bases lay in between. CDR3 length equals 11 residues. The germline V gene has CDR1 MNHEY and CDR2 SVGAGI. The CDR3 is CASSSSWGYTF. In DNA form, the CDR3 reads TGTGCCAGCTCCTCATCCTGGGGCTACACCTTC.

CDR3 in DNA: TGTGCCACCAGCAAACAGGGGCACTCCACTGAAGCTTTCTTT. It is translated as CATSKQGHSTEAFF. The chain carries TRBV15 and TRBJ1-1; 7 bases fit TRBD1. The trim removed 4 bases at V and 4 bases at J, leaving 6 bases unmatched. CDR1 and CDR2 from the germline V gene are LNHNV and YYDKDF (reference sequence). CDR3 length: 14 amino acids.

This chain uses TRBV6-6 with TRBJ2-7; no clear D. Looked up from germline, CDR1 is MNHNY and CDR2 is SVGAGI (reference sequence). The V end lost 5 bases, the J end lost 2 bases, and 10 bases lay between the germline ends. The CDR3 is made up of 13 amino acids. CDR3 sequence: CASSPLGAYEQYF. CDR3 coding DNA: TGTGCCAGCAGTCCCCTTGGGGCCTACGAGCAGTACTTC.

V and J are TRBV27 and TRBJ1-1; 7 nucleotides line up with TRBD1. After removal of 3 bases from V and 7 bases from J, the junction contained 5 bases not matched to a gene. CDR3 length: 13 amino acids. Germline values: CDR1 MNHEY, CDR2 SMNVEV (reference sequence). CDR3 loop: CASSFSGQFEAFF. In DNA, the CDR3 is TGTGCCAGCAGTTTTTCGGGACAGTTTGAAGCTTTCTTT.

The chain uses TRBV7-2 and TRBJ2-7; the D gene is possibly TRBD1 (5 bases). CDR3 length: 17 residues. V lost 1 base to trimming and J lost 0 bases, with 16 bases between them. Germline V gives CDR1 SGHTA, CDR2 FQGNSA. The CDR3 spells CASSLEPWTTSSYEQYF. The CDR3 nucleotides are TGTGCCAGCAGCTTAGAGCCCTGGACAACCTCCTCCTACGAGCAGTACTTC.

The rearrangement links TRBV5-4 to TRBJ1-1; D unclear. The germline gives CDR1 SGHNT, CDR2 YYREEE (reference sequence). V was shortened by 1 base and J by 3 bases, with 16 bases between the two germline ends. The CDR3 is 16 residues long. As DNA, the CDR3 is TGTGCCAGCAGCTTGATCCCCGTTGGCGGATACACTGAAGCTTTCTTT. This encodes CASSLIPVGGYTEAFF.

The chain carries TRBV28 and TRBJ1-1, with D possibly matching TRBD1 (6 bases). Germline CDR1 reads MDHEN; CDR2 reads SYDVKM. This CDR3 spans 14 amino acids. The V end lost 4 bases, the J end lost 5 bases, and 14 bases lay between the germline ends. CDR3 region: CASSYQKGVTEAFF. The DNA for the CDR3 is TGTGCCAGCAGTTACCAGAAGGGGGTGACTGAAGCTTTCTTT. The whole variable domain, filled in from reference TRBV28 and TRBJ1-1, reads DVKVTQSSRYLVKRTGEKVFLECVQDMDHENMFWYRQDPGLGLRLIYFSYDVKMKEKGDIPEGYSVSREKKERFSLILESASTNQTSMYLCASSYQKGVTEAFFGQGTRLTVV.

This chain uses TRBV24-1 with TRBJ2-1, with a tentative D call TRBD2 (6 bases). The CDR3 totals 16 residues. V was pared by 0 bases and J by 5 bases, with 13 bases between. The germline gives CDR1 KGHDR, CDR2 SFDVKD. The CDR3, as DNA: TGTGCCACCAGTGATTTGCGGGGGACCGGCGACAATGAGCAGTTCTTC. Translation: CATSDLRGTGDNEQFF.

The chain has TRBV27 and TRBJ2-1; TRBD2 matches 11 bases. The CDR3 runs 18 residues. In germline, CDR1 is MNHEY, CDR2 SMNVEV (reference sequence). J lost 5 bases, V lost 7 bases, and 16 bases had no gene match. Here the CDR3 reads CASTLKPPGTSGNNEQFF. The CDR3 DNA reads as TGTGCCAGCACCTTAAAACCCCCCGGGACTAGCGGCAACAATGAGCAGTTCTTC.

The rearrangement uses TRBV24-1 and TRBJ1-5; no clear D. CDR3 length: 12 amino acids. Looked up from germline, CDR1 is KGHDR and CDR2 is SFDVKD. Trimming took 4 bases from V and 4 from J, leaving 4 bases between them. The CDR3 coding sequence is TGTGCCACCAGTGACCATAATCAGCCCCAGCATTTT. It codes for CATSDHNQPQHF.

The CDR3 region is CSVSEGLGGLTQHF. The CDR3 DNA reads TGCAGCGTTAGTGAAGGGCTCGGGGGTTTGACCCAGCATTTT. This rearrangement joins TRBV29-1 to TRBJ1-5; tentatively, D is TRBD1 (5 bases). Trimming took off 5 bases at V and 11 bases at J, with 22 bases between the two ends. The CDR3 length is 14 residues. Germline V gives CDR1 SQVTM, CDR2 ANQGSEA.

This clone has more than one count but fewer than ten. The chain uses TRBV5-6 and TRBJ1-6, with 9 nucleotides matching TRBD1. The germline CDR1 and CDR2 sequences are SGHDT and YYEEEE. CDR3 size: 15 residues. The ends lost 4 bases at V and 7 bases at J; junction bases unmatched: 6. The CDR3: CASSIRTGVNSPLHF. The CDR3 DNA reads as TGTGCCAGCAGCATAAGGACAGGGGTCAATTCACCCCTCCACTTT.

V gene TRBV7-6 combines with J gene TRBJ2-7; D remains unclear. The CDR3 totals 12 residues. V gave up 4 bases and J gave up 2 bases, with 6 bases separating them. The germline CDR1 and CDR2 sequences are SGHVS and FNYEAQ. CDR3 DNA sequence: TGTGCCAGCAGCTCGGACCCCTACGAGCAGTACTTC. This gives the protein CASSSDPYEQYF.

The chain recombines TRBV29-1 with TRBJ2-5; D is possibly TRBD2 (6 bases). Deletions cut 2 bases from V and 5 bases from J, with 12 bases between. The germline gives CDR1 SQVTM, CDR2 ANQGSEA. CDR3 length: 13 amino acids. CDR3 sequence reads: CSVERGAGETQYF. The CDR3 nucleotides read TGCAGCGTTGAACGGGGCGCGGGGGAGACCCAGTACTTC.

The genes are TRBV9 and TRBJ2-5; D is tentatively TRBD1 or TRBD2 (6 bases each). The germline CDR1 and CDR2 sequences are SGDLS and YYNGEE. The CDR3 length is 13 residues. V lost 2 bases, J lost 5 bases, and 10 bases lay in between. CDR3 sequence (DNA): TGTGCCAGCAGCGTGAGGAGGGGGGAGACCCAGTACTTC. Translation: CASSVRRGETQYF.

The V and J genes are TRBV19 and TRBJ1-5, with D possibly being TRBD1 (5 bases). Germline CDR1 is LNHDA and CDR2 is SQIVND (reference sequence). The CDR3 consists of 17 residues. Trimming cost V 6 bases and J 4 bases, with 22 bases left between them. The CDR3: CASSGGRITLPNQPQHF. The CDR3 region has the DNA TGTGCCAGTAGCGGGGGAAGAATCACCTTGCCTAATCAGCCCCAGCATTTT. The whole variable domain, filled in from reference TRBV19 and TRBJ1-5, reads DGGITQSPKYLFRKEGQNVTLSCEQNLNHDAMYWYRQDPGQGLRLIYYSQIVNDFQKGDIAEGYSVSREKKESFPLTVTSAQKNPTAFYLCASSGGRITLPNQPQHFGDGTRLSIL.